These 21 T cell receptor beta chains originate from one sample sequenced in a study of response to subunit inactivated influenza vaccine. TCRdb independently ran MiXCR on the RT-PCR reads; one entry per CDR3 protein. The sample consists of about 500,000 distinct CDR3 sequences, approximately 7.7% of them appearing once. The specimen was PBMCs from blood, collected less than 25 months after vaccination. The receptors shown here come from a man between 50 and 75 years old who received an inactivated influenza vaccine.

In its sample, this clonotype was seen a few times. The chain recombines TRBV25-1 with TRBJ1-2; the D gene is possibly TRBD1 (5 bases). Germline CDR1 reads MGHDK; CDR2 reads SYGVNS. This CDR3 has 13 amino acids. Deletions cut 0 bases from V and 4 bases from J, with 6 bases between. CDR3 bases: TGTGCCAGCAGTGAATATAGGGGCTATGGCTACACCTTC. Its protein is CASSEYRGYGYTF.

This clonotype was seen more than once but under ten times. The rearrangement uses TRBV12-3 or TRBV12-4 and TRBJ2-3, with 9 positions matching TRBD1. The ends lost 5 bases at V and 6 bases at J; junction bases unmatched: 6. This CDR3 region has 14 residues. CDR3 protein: CASSPGQGLDTQYF. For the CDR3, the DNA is TGTGCCAGCAGTCCGGGACAGGGCCTGGATACGCAGTATTTT.

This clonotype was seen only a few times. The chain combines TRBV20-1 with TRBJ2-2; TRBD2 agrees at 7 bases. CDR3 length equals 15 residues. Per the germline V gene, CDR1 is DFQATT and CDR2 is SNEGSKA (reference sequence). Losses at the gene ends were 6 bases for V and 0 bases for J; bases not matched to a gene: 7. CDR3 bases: TGCAGTGCGCGCGGGGGACGGACGAACACCGGGGAGCTGTTTTTT. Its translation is CSARGGRTNTGELFF.

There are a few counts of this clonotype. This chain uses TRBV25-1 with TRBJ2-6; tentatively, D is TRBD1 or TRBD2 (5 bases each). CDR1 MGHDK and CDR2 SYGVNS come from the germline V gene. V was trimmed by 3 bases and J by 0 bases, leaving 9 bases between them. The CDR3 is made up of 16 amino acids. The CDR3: CASSDRDPSGANVLTF. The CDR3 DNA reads TGTGCCAGCAGTGACAGGGACCCCTCTGGGGCCAACGTCCTGACTTTC.

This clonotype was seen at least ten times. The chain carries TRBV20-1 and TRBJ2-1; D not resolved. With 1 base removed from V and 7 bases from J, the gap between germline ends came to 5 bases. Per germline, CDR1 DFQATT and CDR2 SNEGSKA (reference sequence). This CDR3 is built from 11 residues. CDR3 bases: TGCAGTGCTAGAGGATTAAATGAGCAGTTCTTC. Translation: CSARGLNEQFF.

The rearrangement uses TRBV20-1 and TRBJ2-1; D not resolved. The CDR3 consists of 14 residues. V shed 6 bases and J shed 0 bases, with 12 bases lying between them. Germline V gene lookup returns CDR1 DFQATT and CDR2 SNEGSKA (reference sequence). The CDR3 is CSANRLSSYNEQFF. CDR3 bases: TGCAGTGCCAATCGTTTAAGCTCCTACAATGAGCAGTTCTTC.

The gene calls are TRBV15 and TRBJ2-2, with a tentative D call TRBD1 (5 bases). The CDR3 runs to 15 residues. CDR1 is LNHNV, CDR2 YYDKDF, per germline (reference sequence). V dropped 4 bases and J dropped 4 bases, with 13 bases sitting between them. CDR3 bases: TGTGCCACCAGCAAGACAGCTAAGGTCACCGGGGAGCTGTTTTTT. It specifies CATSKTAKVTGELFF. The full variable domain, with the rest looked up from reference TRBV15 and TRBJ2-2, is DAMVIQNPRYQVTQFGKPVTLSCSQTLNHNVMYWYQQKSSQAPKLLFHYYDKDFNNEADTPDNFQSRRPNTSFCFLDIRSPGLGDTAMYLCATSKTAKVTGELFFGEGSRLTVL.

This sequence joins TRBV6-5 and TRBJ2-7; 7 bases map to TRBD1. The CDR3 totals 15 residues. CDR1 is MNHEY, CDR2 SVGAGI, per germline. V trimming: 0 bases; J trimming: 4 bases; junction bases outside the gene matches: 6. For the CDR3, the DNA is TGTGCCAGCAGTTACTCTGCAGGGGGTCGTTACGAGCAGTACTTC. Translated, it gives CASSYSAGGRYEQYF.

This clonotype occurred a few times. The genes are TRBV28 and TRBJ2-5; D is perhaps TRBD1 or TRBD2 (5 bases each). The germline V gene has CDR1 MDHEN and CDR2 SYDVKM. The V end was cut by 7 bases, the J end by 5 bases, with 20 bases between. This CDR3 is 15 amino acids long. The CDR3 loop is CASIPAGGTAETQYF. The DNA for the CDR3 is TGTGCCAGCATCCCCGCTGGGGGTACGGCGGAGACCCAGTACTTC. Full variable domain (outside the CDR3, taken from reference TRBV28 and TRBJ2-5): DVKVTQSSRYLVKRTGEKVFLECVQDMDHENMFWYRQDPGLGLRLIYFSYDVKMKEKGDIPEGYSVSREKKERFSLILESASTNQTSMYLCASIPAGGTAETQYFGPGTRLLVL.

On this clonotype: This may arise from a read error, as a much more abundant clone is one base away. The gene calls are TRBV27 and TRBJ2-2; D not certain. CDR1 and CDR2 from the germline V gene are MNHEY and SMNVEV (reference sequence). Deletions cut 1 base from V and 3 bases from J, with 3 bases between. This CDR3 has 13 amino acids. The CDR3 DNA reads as TGTGCCAGCAGTTTATGGGACACCGGGGAGCTGTTTTTT. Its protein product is CASSLWDTGELFF.

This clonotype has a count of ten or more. The CDR3 loop is CSVGMTGGLDTQYF. Written as DNA, the CDR3 is TGCAGCGTCGGCATGACAGGGGGCTTGGATACGCAGTATTTT. The J gene is TRBJ2-3, the V gene TRBV29-1; 10 bases are a match to TRBD1. The CDR3 is made up of 14 amino acids. With 6 bases clipped from V and 6 bases from J, the junction kept 9 bases outside the gene matches. Germline-derived CDR1 and CDR2 are SQVTM and ANQGSEA.

The CDR3, as DNA: TGCAGTGCAAGACAGACCGGCAATCAGCCCCAGCATTTT. This sequence encodes CSARQTGNQPQHF. The chain combines TRBV20-1 with TRBJ1-5; D possibly corresponds to TRBD1 (5 bases). This CDR3 has 13 residues. With 6 bases removed from V and 2 bases from J, the gap between germline ends came to 11 bases. Germline V CDR1 and CDR2: DFQATT, SNEGSKA (reference sequence).

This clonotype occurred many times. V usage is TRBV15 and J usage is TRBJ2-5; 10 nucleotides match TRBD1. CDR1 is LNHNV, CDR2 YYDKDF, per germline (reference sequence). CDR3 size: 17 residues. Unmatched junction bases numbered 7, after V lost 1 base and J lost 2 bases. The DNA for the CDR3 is TGTGCCACCAGCAGAGGCGCGGACAGGGGGGCTCAAGAGACCCAGTACTTC. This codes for CATSRGADRGAQETQYF.

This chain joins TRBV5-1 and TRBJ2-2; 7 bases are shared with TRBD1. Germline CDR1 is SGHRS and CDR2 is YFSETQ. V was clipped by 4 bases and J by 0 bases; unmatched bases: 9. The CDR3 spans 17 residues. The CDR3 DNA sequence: TGCGCCAGCAGCCCCCGCCCAGGGACAGCGAACACCGGGGAGCTGTTTTTT. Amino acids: CASSPRPGTANTGELFF.

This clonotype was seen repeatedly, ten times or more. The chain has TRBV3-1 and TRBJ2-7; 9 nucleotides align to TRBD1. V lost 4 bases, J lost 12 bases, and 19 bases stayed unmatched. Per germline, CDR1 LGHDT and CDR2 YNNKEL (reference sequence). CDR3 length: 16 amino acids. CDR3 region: CASSRALPGQGSVPYF. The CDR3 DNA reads TGTGCCAGCAGCCGAGCATTACCGGGACAGGGTAGTGTGCCGTACTTC.

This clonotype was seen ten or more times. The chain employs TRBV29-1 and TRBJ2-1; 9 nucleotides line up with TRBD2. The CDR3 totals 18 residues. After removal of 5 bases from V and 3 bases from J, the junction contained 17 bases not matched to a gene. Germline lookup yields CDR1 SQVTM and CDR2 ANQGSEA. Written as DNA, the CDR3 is TGCAGCGTTCGGACTTTTCGCCTGACTAGCGGACGCTACAATGAGCAGTTCTTC. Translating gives CSVRTFRLTSGRYNEQFF.

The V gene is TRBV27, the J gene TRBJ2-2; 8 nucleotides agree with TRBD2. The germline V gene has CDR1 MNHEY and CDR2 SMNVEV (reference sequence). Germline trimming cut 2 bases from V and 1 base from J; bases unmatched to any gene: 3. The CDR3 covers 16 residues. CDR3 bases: TGTGCCAGCAGTTTAGGCGGGAGGATGAACACCGGGGAGCTGTTTTTT. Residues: CASSLGGRMNTGELFF.

CDR3 in amino acids: CAWRQGEPATF. The CDR3 nucleotides read TGTGCCTGGAGGCAGGGAGAACCCGCCACCTTC. The chain carries TRBV30 and TRBJ1-2, with a possible D match to TRBD1 (5 bases). The CDR3 totals 11 residues. The ends were cut back, 3 bases at V and 13 bases at J, with 15 bases in the middle. CDR1 is GTSNPN, CDR2 SVGIG, per germline (reference sequence).

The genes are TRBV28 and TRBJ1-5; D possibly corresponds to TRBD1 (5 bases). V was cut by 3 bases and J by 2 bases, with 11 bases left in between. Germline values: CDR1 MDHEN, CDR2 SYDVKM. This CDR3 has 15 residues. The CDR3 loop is CASSFWRGGNQPQHF. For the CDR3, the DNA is TGTGCCAGCAGTTTTTGGAGGGGCGGCAATCAGCCCCAGCATTTT.

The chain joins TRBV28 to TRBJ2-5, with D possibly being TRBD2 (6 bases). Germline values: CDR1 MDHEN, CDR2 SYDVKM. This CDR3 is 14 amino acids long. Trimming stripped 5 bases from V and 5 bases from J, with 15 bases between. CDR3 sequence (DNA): TGTGCCAGCAGTCCCGGTGGAGGGATCGAGACCCAGTACTTC. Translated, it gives CASSPGGGIETQYF.

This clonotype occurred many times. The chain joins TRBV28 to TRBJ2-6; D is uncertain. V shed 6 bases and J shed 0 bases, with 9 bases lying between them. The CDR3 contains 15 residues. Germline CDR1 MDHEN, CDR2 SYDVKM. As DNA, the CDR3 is TGTGCCAGCAGGGGTTACGGCTCTGGGGCCAACGTCCTGACTTTC. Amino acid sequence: CASRGYGSGANVLTF.